The source of this T cell receptor beta chain is a study of human T cells and chemical hapten exposure. Study-wide context: Variation in per-sample TCR yields came mainly from small pooled library volume differences.

A word on this clonotype: The antigen is unknown.

Time point indicated: healthy volunteer bleed at 6 weeks. Someone pulled total RNA out of unfractionated whole blood. General study findings and limits: No change in TCRs above 1 in 1000 frequency was produced by DPC sensitization.

How the authors handled the data: A typical sample had 95,638 TCRs, with about 23,224 to 750,000 overall. TCRdb itself ran the RACE reads through MiXCR, one entry per CDR3 protein. TCRdb, not the authors, supplied the V and J calls. The profile shows more than 75,000 distinct CDR3 sequences, over 8.5% of them singletons. The sequenced material came from whole blood. This TCR derives from a male donor in good health. Some clones in this sample may be carry-over from other donors' samples.

CDR3 nucleotides: TGCAGCGTTGTTCGGGGGGCCTACAATGAGCAGTTCTTC. Translating it yields CSVVRGAYNEQFF. This chain uses TRBV29-1 with TRBJ2-1, with TRBD2 identical over 7 bases. The CDR3 runs 13 residues. V lost 4 bases, J lost 2 bases, and 2 bases stayed unmatched. Germline lookup yields CDR1 SQVTM and CDR2 ANQGSEA.